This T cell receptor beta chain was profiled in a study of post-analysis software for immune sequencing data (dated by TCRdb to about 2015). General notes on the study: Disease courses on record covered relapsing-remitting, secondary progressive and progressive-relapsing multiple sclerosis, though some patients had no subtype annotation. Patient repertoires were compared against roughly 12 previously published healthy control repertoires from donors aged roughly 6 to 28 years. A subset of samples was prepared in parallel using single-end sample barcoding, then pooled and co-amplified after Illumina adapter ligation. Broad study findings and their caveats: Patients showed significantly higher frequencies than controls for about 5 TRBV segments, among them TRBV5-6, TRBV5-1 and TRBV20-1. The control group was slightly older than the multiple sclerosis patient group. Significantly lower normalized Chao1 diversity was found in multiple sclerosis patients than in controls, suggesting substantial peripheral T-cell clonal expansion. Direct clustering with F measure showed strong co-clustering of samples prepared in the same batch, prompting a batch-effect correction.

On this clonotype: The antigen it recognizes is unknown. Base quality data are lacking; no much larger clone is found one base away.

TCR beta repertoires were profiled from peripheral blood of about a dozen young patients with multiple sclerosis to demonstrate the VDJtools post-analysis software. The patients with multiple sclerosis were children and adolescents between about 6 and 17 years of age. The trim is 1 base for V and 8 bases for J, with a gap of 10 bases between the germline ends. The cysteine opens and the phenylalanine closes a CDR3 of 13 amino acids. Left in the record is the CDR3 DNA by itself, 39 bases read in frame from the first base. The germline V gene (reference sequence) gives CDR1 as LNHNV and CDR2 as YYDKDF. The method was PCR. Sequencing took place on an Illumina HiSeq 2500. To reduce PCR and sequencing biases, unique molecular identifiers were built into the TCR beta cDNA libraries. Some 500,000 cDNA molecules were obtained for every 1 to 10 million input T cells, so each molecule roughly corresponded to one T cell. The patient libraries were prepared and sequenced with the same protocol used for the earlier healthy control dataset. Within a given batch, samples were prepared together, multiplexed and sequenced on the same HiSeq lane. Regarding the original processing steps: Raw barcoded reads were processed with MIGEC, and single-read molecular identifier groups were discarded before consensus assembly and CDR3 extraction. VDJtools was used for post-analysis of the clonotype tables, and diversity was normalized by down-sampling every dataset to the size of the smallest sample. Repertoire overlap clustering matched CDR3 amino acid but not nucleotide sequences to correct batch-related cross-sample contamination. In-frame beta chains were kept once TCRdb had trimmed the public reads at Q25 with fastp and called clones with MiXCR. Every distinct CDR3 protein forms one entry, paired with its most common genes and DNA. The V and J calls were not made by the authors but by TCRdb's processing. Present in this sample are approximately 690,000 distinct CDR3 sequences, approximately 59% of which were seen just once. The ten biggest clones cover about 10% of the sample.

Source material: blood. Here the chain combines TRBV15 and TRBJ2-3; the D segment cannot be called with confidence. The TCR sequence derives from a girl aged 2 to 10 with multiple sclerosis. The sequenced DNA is TGTGCCACCAGCAGAGTTCCCAAGACTACGCAGTATTTT. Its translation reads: CATSRVPKTTQYF.